This note documents a single T cell receptor (beta chain) sequence. Antigen unknown. Here immunoSEQ multiplex PCR was the method, and the copy in TCRdb shows in-frame clones only, minus some. Of about 77,000 clones listed, roughly 80% were seen once; the top ten hold 4.6%. These data originate in a study of OX40 agonist ivuxolimab in advanced cancers. As for the study in general: It was ivuxolimab, an agonistic anti-OX40 (CD134) antibody, that patients were treated with. Findings and limits, study-wide: Both CD4+ and CD8+ T cell populations in blood had undergone clonal expansion by week 6 at 0.1 to 3.0 mg/kg. Among the least clonally expanded were partial responders at 0.1-3.0 mg/kg.

Peripheral blood came from all dose cohorts at three timepoints. Germline assignment: CDR1 SGDLS and CDR2 YYNGEE. Trimming removed 0 bases from V and 4 bases from J, with 10 bases in between. The CDR3 has 14 residues. V gene TRBV9 combines with J gene TRBJ1-2, with D tentatively TRBD1 (5 bases). The TCR sequence derives from an adult with an advanced solid tumor such as melanoma, head and neck, liver or kidney cancer. The sequencing used CD4+ or CD8+ T cells sorted from blood, collected in a trial of the OX40 agonist ivuxolimab. This chain's CDR3 is CASSVDSGTYGYTF. DNA for the CDR3: TGTGCCAGCAGCGTAGATAGTGGGACCTATGGCTACACCTTC.